The clone carrying this T cell receptor beta chain was recorded once. Antigen specificity is unknown. This sample was taken from a study of T cells in Graves' hyperthyroidism and ophthalmopathy. Study-wide results and caveats: Ophthalmopathy was identified by the model a median approximately 6.9 months ahead of onset. Within blood appeared most thyroid clonotypes that had expanded above 0.001. In the analysis, a 13 V-J model separated ophthalmopathy from stable hyperthyroidism.

TCR beta CDR3 regions were amplified from RNA. The HTBI primer set drove a first-round RT-PCR of the TCR CDR3. TCRdb passed the multiplex PCR reads through MiXCR, listing each CDR3 protein once. The top ten clones hold under 20% of a sample with 550,000 to 700,000 distinct CDR3 sequences, about 43% of them seen once. The CDR3 extends over 18 amino acids. The junction had 6 bases not matched to a gene; V was cut back by 0 bases and J by 0 bases. The germline V gene has CDR1 SQVTM and CDR2 ANQGSEA. The receptor was derived from an adult woman with Graves' disease, either hyperthyroidism or ophthalmopathy (not recorded which). This sequence joins TRBV29-1 and TRBJ2-6; 9 positions match TRBD1. Sequences were obtained from peripheral blood or thyroid tissue (not recorded which). The CDR3 region has the DNA TGCAGCGTTGAAGAGGTTGGACAGGGGACCTCTGGGGCCAACGTCCTGACTTTC. This codes for CSVEEVGQGTSGANVLTF.